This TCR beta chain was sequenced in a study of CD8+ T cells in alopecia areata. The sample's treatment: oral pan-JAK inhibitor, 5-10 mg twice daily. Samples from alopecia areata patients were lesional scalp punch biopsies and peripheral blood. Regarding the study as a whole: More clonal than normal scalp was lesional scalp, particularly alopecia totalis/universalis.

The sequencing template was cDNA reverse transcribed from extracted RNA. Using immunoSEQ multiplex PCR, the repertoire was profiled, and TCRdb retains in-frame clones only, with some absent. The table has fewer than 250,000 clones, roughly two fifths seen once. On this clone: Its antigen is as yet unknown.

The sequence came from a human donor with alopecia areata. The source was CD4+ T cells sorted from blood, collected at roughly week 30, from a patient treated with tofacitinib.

Written as DNA, the CDR3 is TGTGCCAGCAGCGTAGGTCGGCCGGACTATGGCTACACCTTC. Protein product: CASSVGRPDYGYTF. The gene calls are TRBV9 and TRBJ1-2; unclear D gene. CDR1 is SGDLS, CDR2 YYNGEE, per germline. The CDR3 is 14 amino acids. V gave up 0 bases and J gave up 3 bases, with 9 bases separating them. The variable domain in full, with the rest retrieved from reference TRBV9 and TRBJ1-2, is DSGVTQTPKHLITATGQRVTLRCSPRSGDLSVYWYQQSLDQGLQFLIQYYNGEERAKGNILERFSAQQFPDLHSELNLSSLELGDSALYFCASSVGRPDYGYTFGSGTRLTVV.